This entry lists 20 T cell receptor beta chains sequenced from one sample in a study of metastatic and nonmetastatic thyroid tumors. Prior to thyroid surgery, none of the patients had received any treatment. TCRdb re-clonotyped the PCR reads via MiXCR. The sample holds tens of thousands of clones, about 4.3% seen once. Sequences were obtained from blood. These receptor sequences come from a female donor with papillary thyroid cancer or a benign thyroid nodule (not recorded which). Some clones in this sample may be carry-over from other donors' samples.

This clone showed up just a few times. One end of the junction varies from germline; a read error may be responsible. The chain links TRBV6-4 to TRBJ1-3; D not resolved. The germline V gene encodes CDR1 MRHNA and CDR2 SNTAGT. The CDR3 has 14 amino acids. CDR3 nucleotide sequence: TGTGCCAGCAGTGACTGTGTTTCCCTGGGGATGCTAGATTTT. Its protein product is CASSDCVSLGMLDF.

In its sample, this clone was seen many times. The chain links TRBV5-6 to TRBJ2-7, with 8 bases identical to TRBD2. CDR1 and CDR2 from the germline V gene are SGHDT and YYEEEE. This CDR3 has 15 residues. J gave up 4 bases and V 0 bases, and 6 bases lay outside the gene matches. DNA of the CDR3: TGTGCCAGCAGCTTGGCCGCTAGCGGGCTTTACGAGCAGTACTTC. Translated, it gives CASSLAASGLYEQYF.

At least ten counts were recorded for this clone. A much larger clone lies a single base off, so this may be a read error. The CDR3 region is CASSAGANVLTF. DNA for the CDR3: TGTGCCAGCAGTGCTGGGGCCAACGTCCTGACTTTC. The V call is TRBV25-1, the J call TRBJ2-6; D uncertain. Germline V gives CDR1 MGHDK, CDR2 SYGVNS. This CDR3 has 12 residues. Trimming removed 4 bases from V and 2 bases from J, with 0 bases in between.

The rearrangement links TRBV6-1 to TRBJ2-1; maybe TRBD2 (6 bases). Germline CDR1 and CDR2: MNHNS and SASEGT. The V gene lost 5 bases and the J gene lost 7 bases, with 24 bases spanning the gap. The CDR3 has 17 amino acids. CDR3 in amino acids: CASSPVSGTSWRNEQFF. The DNA of the CDR3 is TGTGCCAGCAGTCCCGTATCCGGTACTAGCTGGAGAAATGAGCAGTTCTTC.

By share of the sample, this clone is medium-sized. DNA of the CDR3: TGTGCCAGCAGTGAGGGGACAGGGAGTGGCTACACCTTC. This encodes CASSEGTGSGYTF. The V and J genes are TRBV6-1 and TRBJ1-2; 9 nucleotides agree with TRBD1. Per the germline V gene, CDR1 is MNHNS and CDR2 is SASEGT. The CDR3 covers 13 residues. V was pared by 3 bases and J by 7 bases, with 3 bases of the junction left unmatched.

This clone was seen repeatedly, ten times or more. This sequence joins TRBV6-6 and TRBJ2-5, with D uncertain. CDR3 length: 14 amino acids. Germline assignment: CDR1 MNHNY and CDR2 SVGAGI (reference sequence). Trimming removed 0 bases from V and 2 bases from J, with 7 bases in between. This CDR3 reads CASSYSLPQETQYF. As DNA, the CDR3 is TGTGCCAGCAGTTACTCATTGCCTCAAGAGACCCAGTACTTC.

This clone has at least ten counts. This chain joins TRBV4-2 and TRBJ2-1; TRBD2 agrees at 8 bases. V dropped 0 bases and J dropped 8; count of bases not matched to a gene: 9. Germline V gene sequence: CDR1 LGHNA, CDR2 YNFKEQ. The CDR3 loop spans 16 amino acids. This chain's CDR3 is CASSQDRTGGPDEQFF. The CDR3 DNA follows: TGTGCCAGCAGCCAAGATCGAACGGGAGGGCCCGATGAGCAGTTCTTC.

This clone showed up many times. J is TRBJ2-7 and V is TRBV20-1, with 9 bases aligning to TRBD1. The germline V gene encodes CDR1 DFQATT and CDR2 SNEGSKA (reference sequence). The junction had 4 bases not matched to a gene; V was cut back by 3 bases and J by 4 bases. The CDR3 spans 13 residues. CDR3 in amino acids: CSARGTGQYEQYF. As DNA, the CDR3 is TGCAGTGCTAGGGGGACAGGGCAATACGAGCAGTACTTC.

This clone was seen only a few times. V usage is TRBV6-1 and J usage is TRBJ1-2; TRBD1 is a possible D gene (5 bases). The CDR3 runs 14 residues. V was trimmed by 3 bases and J by 5 bases, leaving 13 bases between them. From germline, CDR1 is MNHNS and CDR2 SASEGT. CDR3 in DNA: TGTGCCAGCAGTGATCTTCCCAGGGTTTATGGCTACACCTTC. This sequence encodes CASSDLPRVYGYTF.

By proportion, this clone is medium-sized. This chain uses TRBV6-1 with TRBJ2-1; 9 bases align to TRBD2. In germline, CDR1 is MNHNS, CDR2 SASEGT. The CDR3 spans 15 residues. J was trimmed by 1 base and V by 5 bases; bases with no gene match: 3. CDR3: CASSRLAASYNEQFF. The DNA for the CDR3 is TGTGCCAGCAGTAGACTAGCGGCATCCTACAATGAGCAGTTCTTC.

This clone came up a few times. The chain has TRBV12-3 or TRBV12-4 and TRBJ1-2; 9 positions agree with TRBD1. V lost 6 bases and J lost 4; bases outside the gene matches: 9. This CDR3 is 15 amino acids long. Here the CDR3 reads CASSEPGQGFYGYTF. Written as DNA, the CDR3 is TGTGCCAGCAGCGAACCGGGACAGGGTTTCTATGGCTACACCTTC.

This clone was seen at least ten times. The chain is built from TRBV5-8 and TRBJ1-3; possible D gene TRBD1, 5 bases. CDR3 length: 16 amino acids. V was clipped by 7 bases and J by 0 bases, with 17 bases between them. CDR1 and CDR2 from the germline V gene are SGHTS and YDEGEE. CDR3 bases: TGTGCCAGCGATGTATTGGGACGGTCCTCTGGAAACACCATATATTTT. It translates to CASDVLGRSSGNTIYF.

This clone was seen at least ten times. The chain combines TRBV12-3 or TRBV12-4 with TRBJ1-3; possible D gene TRBD1, 6 bases. V lost 3 bases to trimming and J lost 4 bases, with 10 bases between them. The CDR3 extends over 14 amino acids. The CDR3 sequence: CASSFIGGGNTIYF. The CDR3 coding sequence is TGTGCCAGCAGTTTTATCGGGGGCGGAAACACCATATATTTT.

This clone was seen ten or more times. This CDR3 is CASSFEGPKLFF. The CDR3 DNA reads as TGTGCCAGCAGCTTCGAGGGCCCCAAACTGTTTTTT. This sequence joins TRBV7-9 and TRBJ1-4; no clear D gene. The germline V and J ends were trimmed by 3 bases and 11 bases, with 10 bases remaining between them. CDR3 length: 12 residues. Looked up from germline, CDR1 is SEHNR and CDR2 is FQNEAQ (reference sequence). Full variable domain (remainder filled in from reference TRBV7-9 and TRBJ1-4): DTGVSQNPRHKITKRGQNVTFRCDPISEHNRLYWYRQTLGQGPEFLTYFQNEAQLEKSRLLSDRFSAERPKGSFSTLEIQRTEQGDSAMYLCASSFEGPKLFFGSGTQLSVL.

The chain is built from TRBV5-6 and TRBJ1-2; tentative D call: TRBD1 (5 bases). Looked up from germline, CDR1 is SGHDT and CDR2 is YYEEEE. Trimming cost V 9 bases and J 3 bases, with 15 bases left between them. The CDR3 contains 13 residues. The chain's CDR3 is CATSRGEDYGYTF. The CDR3 DNA sequence: TGTGCCACCTCTCGGGGGGAAGACTATGGCTACACCTTC.

This clone showed up many times. V gene TRBV6-1 combines with J gene TRBJ1-2; D remains unclear. Looked up from germline, CDR1 is MNHNS and CDR2 is SASEGT. With 5 bases removed from V and 6 bases from J, the gap between germline ends came to 7 bases. The CDR3 has 11 amino acids. Here the CDR3 DNA reads TGTGCCAGCAGTCCGTCGGATGGCTACACCTTC. Amino acids: CASSPSDGYTF.

In this sample, this clone turned up many times. The chain employs TRBV3-1 and TRBJ1-6; a possible D gene is TRBD1 (6 bases). CDR3 size: 15 residues. The ends were cut back, 4 bases at V and 10 bases at J, with 17 bases in the middle. Germline-derived CDR1 and CDR2 are LGHDT and YNNKEL (reference sequence). DNA of the CDR3: TGTGCCAGCAGCCCGTGGGGGGACACCAGGTCACCCCTCCACTTT. Its translation: CASSPWGDTRSPLHF.

The rearrangement joins TRBV20-1 to TRBJ2-1, with D possibly matching TRBD2 (6 bases). This CDR3 is built from 14 residues. V lost 5 bases, J lost 6 bases, and 17 bases lay in between. Per germline, CDR1 DFQATT and CDR2 SNEGSKA (reference sequence). DNA of the CDR3: TGCAGTGCTTCGGCCGGGCGGGACCTCAATGAGCAGTTCTTC. It specifies CSASAGRDLNEQFF.

This clone has at least ten counts. The chain carries TRBV9 and TRBJ2-7; TRBD1 matches at 10 bases. Germline CDR1 reads SGDLS; CDR2 reads YYNGEE. V shed 0 bases, J shed 4 bases, and the junction held 4 bases outside the gene matches. The CDR3 is 15 residues long. CDR3 amino acids: CASSVGGTGVYEQYF. CDR3 nucleotides: TGTGCCAGCAGCGTAGGAGGGACAGGGGTTTACGAGCAGTACTTC.

This chain connects TRBV19 to TRBJ2-5; maybe TRBD2 (6 bases). The CDR3 covers 13 residues. Between the trimmed V and J ends, which lost 3 bases and 4 bases, there was a span of 9 bases. The V gene's germline CDR1 is LNHDA and CDR2 SQIVND (reference sequence). The CDR3: CASSMGGIETQYF. The CDR3 DNA sequence: TGTGCCAGTAGTATGGGCGGGATAGAGACCCAGTACTTC.